This T cell receptor beta chain was observed in a study of cytomegalovirus exposure and HLA in healthy donors. Overall study findings and caveats: Reported results showed that the classifier diagnosed cytomegalovirus status with high specificity and sensitivity.

The donors belonged to the roughly 120-subject validation cohort, separate from the roughly 670-subject first cohort. A note on this clone: The antigen is undetermined.

Per the germline V gene, CDR1 is MGHDK and CDR2 is SYGVNS. The CDR3 extends over 12 amino acids. V was clipped by 6 bases and J by 6 bases, with 6 bases between them. Sequencing was performed with immunoSEQ multiplex PCR; in TCRdb, only in-frame clones are kept and a portion is missing. This sample carries approximately 140,000 clones, approximately 84% of them seen once, and the ten largest clones take approximately 1.4%. The receptor's source is a woman aged 25-40 years in good health and CMV-seronegative. The gene calls are TRBV25-1 and TRBJ1-6; no reliable D call. Sequencing was performed on PBMCs. For the CDR3, the DNA is TGTGCCAGCAGAGAGCCTAATTCACCCCTCCACTTT. Translating gives CASREPNSPLHF.